This T cell receptor (beta chain) emerged from a study of PD-L1 blockade in urothelial cancer. Study-wide background: After treatment start, blood was analyzed at 3 weeks (second dose) and at 6 weeks. Across blood samples, T cells had a median count of about 150,000. The study, taken as a whole, reports: At the 3-week point, tumor-associated blood clones expanded more in durable-benefit patients.

TCRdb's copy holds only in-frame clones and misses some; the assay was immunoSEQ multiplex PCR. The sample includes more than 35,000 clones, roughly four fifths of them seen just once. As concerns this clone: What it binds is not known.

Patients had locally advanced or metastatic urothelial carcinoma. Germline V lookup: CDR1 MDHEN, CDR2 SYDVKM. CDR3 length: 12 residues. The V end lost 8 bases, the J end lost 2 bases, and 9 bases lay between the germline ends. Sequencing was performed on PBMCs, taken around atezolizumab (anti-PD-L1) treatment. This chain connects TRBV28 to TRBJ1-2; D not resolved. The receptor was isolated from a man aged 65 to 85 with urothelial cancer. The CDR3 DNA is TGTGCCAGCTCCCGAGCCAACTATGGCTACACCTTC. This codes for CASSRANYGYTF.